Presented here are 16 T cell receptor beta chains from one specimen sequenced in a study of T cells after posttransplantation cyclophosphamide. Method: immunoSEQ multiplex PCR; TCRdb's copy keeps in-frame clones and lacks some. The data contain 17,000 or so clones, around 85% of them singletons. Sampled 1 year posttransplant, controls received myeloablative marrow transplants, methotrexate and a calcineurin inhibitor. The sample in question was PBMCs, obtained after allogeneic stem cell transplant with calcineurin inhibitor and methotrexate. The receptors come from a female patient between 18 and 35 years old who received an allogeneic stem cell transplant from an unrelated donor, was CMV-positive, and had acute and chronic GVHD. Some T cells may have come from the graft donor.

V gene TRBV27 combines with J gene TRBJ2-6, with TRBD1 matching over 8 bases. Germline V gene data show CDR1 as MNHEY and CDR2 as SMNVEV (reference sequence). This CDR3 comprises 20 residues. V lost 4 bases, J lost 0 bases, and 14 bases stayed unmatched. The CDR3 DNA reads as TGTGCCAGCAGTTCCTGGGGCCCGGGACAGGTCCTCTCTGGGGCCAACGTCCTGACTTTC. It encodes CASSSWGPGQVLSGANVLTF.

This clone was observed a single time. The DNA of the CDR3 is TGTGCCAGCAGTCCTAGCGGGAGTTTGTACGAGCAGTACTTC. It specifies CASSPSGSLYEQYF. The V and J genes are TRBV27 and TRBJ2-7, with 10 nucleotides matching TRBD2. CDR3 length equals 14 residues. Unmatched junction bases numbered 5, after V lost 5 bases and J lost 4 bases. Germline lookup yields CDR1 MNHEY and CDR2 SMNVEV (reference sequence).

The chain carries TRBV2 and TRBJ2-2; D unclear. The CDR3 is made up of 12 amino acids. With 1 base removed from V and 7 bases from J, the gap between germline ends came to 4 bases. CDR1 and CDR2 (germline): SNHLY, FYNNEI. The CDR3 region has the DNA TGTGCCAGCAGTGAAGATCTCGGGGAGCTGTTTTTT. This encodes CASSEDLGELFF.

This clone was found a few times. The chain is built from TRBV10-3 and TRBJ1-4, with 7 bases matching TRBD1. CDR1 is ENHRY, CDR2 SYGVKD, per germline. The CDR3 is 13 amino acids. The J segment lost 6 bases and the V segment lost 8 bases, leaving 6 bases of the junction unmatched. CDR3 sequence reads: CAIGGRGDEKLFF. The CDR3 DNA sequence: TGTGCCATCGGAGGCAGGGGGGATGAAAAACTGTTTTTT.

V gene TRBV11-2 combines with J gene TRBJ1-2; 7 bases match TRBD1. The germline gives CDR1 SGHAT, CDR2 FQNNGV. With 3 bases clipped from V and 4 bases from J, the junction kept 20 bases outside the gene matches. The CDR3 consists of 19 residues. The chain's CDR3 is CASSFFQGTAQGRVYGYTF. The DNA of the CDR3 is TGTGCCAGCAGCTTTTTCCAGGGGACTGCACAGGGGCGCGTCTATGGCTACACCTTC.

This clone was picked up a small number of times. The genes are TRBV10-3 and TRBJ2-1, with 10 bases aligning to TRBD2. The V gene's germline CDR1 is ENHRY and CDR2 SYGVKD. The CDR3 consists of 15 residues. J was trimmed by 10 bases and V by 4 bases; bases with no gene match: 10. This chain's CDR3 is CAISGAGGPEREQFF. The CDR3 DNA sequence: TGTGCCATCAGTGGAGCGGGAGGGCCCGAACGGGAGCAGTTCTTC.

This chain connects TRBV6-5 to TRBJ2-3; D might be TRBD1 (5 bases). V was pared by 0 bases and J by 0 bases, with 10 bases between. The V gene's germline CDR1 is MNHEY and CDR2 SVGAGI. The length of the CDR3 is 16 residues. The CDR3: CASSYSGATSTDTQYF. CDR3 sequence (DNA): TGTGCCAGCAGTTACTCAGGGGCGACTAGCACAGATACGCAGTATTTT.

The chain joins TRBV7-9 to TRBJ2-5, with D perhaps matching TRBD1 (6 bases). Germline assignment: CDR1 SEHNR and CDR2 FQNEAQ (reference sequence). Trimming removed 6 bases at V and 5 bases at J, with 10 bases between. There are 12 residues in the CDR3. The CDR3 DNA is TGTGCCAGCAGGTCAAGGGGGGAGACCCAGTACTTC. This translates into CASRSRGETQYF.

The V gene is TRBV18, the J gene TRBJ2-4; TRBD1 matches at 9 bases. CDR1 and CDR2 (germline): KGHSH, LQKENI. J was trimmed by 6 bases and V by 5 bases; bases with no gene match: 2. There are 13 residues in the CDR3. The CDR3 loop is CASSSGQGNIQYF. In DNA form, the CDR3 reads TGTGCCAGCTCATCGGGACAGGGAAACATTCAGTACTTC.

The CDR3 DNA is TGTGCCAGCAGCCAGGCCGCGGGACTAGCAGCCGGTGAGCAGTTCTTC. It yields the protein CASSQAAGLAAGEQFF. This chain uses TRBV7-9 with TRBJ2-1; 9 positions agree with TRBD2. Trimming took 5 bases from V and 9 from J; bases not matched to a gene: 14. This CDR3 comprises 16 residues. Germline CDR1 SEHNR, CDR2 FQNEAQ (reference sequence).

This chain links TRBV7-2 with TRBJ2-2; 9 bases are a match to TRBD1. After removal of 5 bases from V and 5 bases from J, the junction contained 12 bases not matched to a gene. The CDR3 sequence is 17 residues long. Per the germline V gene, CDR1 is SGHTA and CDR2 is FQGNSA. CDR3 DNA sequence: TGTGCCAGCAGCCCCACCGGGACAGGGAAGGGGACCGGGGAGCTGTTTTTT. Encoded protein: CASSPTGTGKGTGELFF.

This chain connects TRBV10-2 to TRBJ2-1, with 8 bases aligning to TRBD2. This CDR3 contains 18 residues. Trimming cost V 4 bases and J 10 bases; bases outside gene matches: 21. From germline, CDR1 is WSHSY and CDR2 SAAADI. CDR3 DNA sequence: TGCGCCAGCAGTGCGGGAGAAAAAGCGGGAGTTAAGCCTCGGGAGCAGTTCTTC. Protein: CASSAGEKAGVKPREQFF.

This rearrangement joins TRBV5-1 to TRBJ1-1; perhaps TRBD1 as D (6 bases). The germline V and J ends were trimmed by 5 bases and 6 bases, with 17 bases remaining between them. Germline CDR1 is SGHRS and CDR2 is YFSETQ. CDR3 size: 14 residues. DNA for the CDR3: TGCGCCAGCAGAGCCGACAGGTGGGCGGCTGAAGCTTTCTTT. This sequence encodes CASRADRWAAEAFF.

The V and J genes are TRBV6-5 and TRBJ2-1; D might be TRBD1 (5 bases). Germline-derived CDR1 and CDR2 are MNHEY and SVGAGI. The V and J ends lost 2 bases and 8 bases respectively, with 10 bases between them. CDR3 length: 13 amino acids. This chain's CDR3 is CASSYGPRDEQFF. In DNA, the CDR3 is TGTGCCAGCAGTTACGGTCCCAGGGATGAGCAGTTCTTC.

This clone has only a few counts. The chain carries TRBV6-4 and TRBJ2-7; 9 nucleotides line up with TRBD2. The V and J ends lost 1 base and 4 bases, in that order; junction bases with no gene match: 17. This CDR3 comprises 19 residues. Germline V gene lookup returns CDR1 MRHNA and CDR2 SNTAGT. CDR3 residues: CASSDFGSLKREESYEQYF. The CDR3 nucleotides are TGTGCCAGCAGTGACTTTGGGTCCCTTAAGCGGGAGGAATCATACGAGCAGTACTTC.

In its sample, this clone was seen once. The chain has TRBV6-1 and TRBJ2-7; TRBD1 might be the D (5 bases). The CDR3 contains 14 residues. CDR1 and CDR2 (germline): MNHNS, SASEGT. The V end lost 1 base, the J end lost 3 bases, and 10 bases lay between the germline ends. The CDR3 protein is CASSEGWGSYEQYF. Written as DNA, the CDR3 is TGTGCCAGCAGTGAAGGGTGGGGCAGCTACGAGCAGTACTTC.